This TCR beta chain was identified in a study of early T cells in non-severe SARS-CoV-2 infection. Germline CDR1 DFQATT, CDR2 SNEGSKA (reference sequence). CDR3 size: 15 residues. The junction had 8 bases not matched to a gene; V was cut back by 3 bases and J by 7 bases. This clonotype was counted a few times. TCRdb itself ran the 5' RACE reads through MiXCR, one entry per CDR3 protein. The sample includes some 80,000 distinct CDR3 sequences, about 12% of them seen just once. The receptor's source is an adult who was a healthcare worker with PCR-confirmed SARS-CoV-2 infection or an uninfected control (not recorded which). The donor label of this sample is uncertain. The sequences come from whole blood, collected at baseline. The chain links TRBV20-1 to TRBJ2-3; 12 bases are shared with TRBD2. This CDR3 is CSASASGGAINTQYF. As DNA, the CDR3 is TGCAGTGCTAGTGCTAGCGGGGGGGCCATAAATACGCAGTATTTT.